This TCR beta chain was captured by sequencing in a study of cytomegalovirus exposure and HLA in healthy donors. General observations from the study: Earlier analysis found most TCR beta V segments productive about 87% or about 30% of the time. Trimming of TCR beta V- and J-genes showed a link, identified in a later analysis, to a missense DCLRE1C variant.

As to this clone: Its matching antigen is unknown.

V trimming: 4 bases; J trimming: 4 bases; junction bases outside the gene matches: 1. Per the germline V gene, CDR1 is ENHRY and CDR2 is SYGVKD. This CDR3 contains 14 residues. PCR was performed using 60 Vbeta and 13 Jbeta primers. The method was immunoSEQ multiplex PCR; TCRdb's version includes in-frame clones alone and lacks a portion of them. The repertoire has 74,000 or so clones, around three quarters of them found once; the top ten carry around a fifth. The TCR was taken from a woman aged 40 to 50 in good health and CMV-seropositive. V is TRBV10-3 and J is TRBJ2-2; 9 positions match TRBD2. Sequencing input: PBMCs. The CDR3 DNA reads as TGTGCCATCAGTGCGCGGGAGGGCACCGGGGAGCTGTTTTTT. It codes for CAISAREGTGELFF.